This T cell receptor beta chain was documented in a study of blood T cell repertoires in COVID-19. Study in general: Collection of acute and convalescent COVID-19 samples took place in the United States, Italy and Spain. The cDNA or gDNA used as material had been derived from T cells, B-cell-depleted T cells, or PBMCs.

The V gene end was trimmed by 1 base and the J gene end by 1 base; junction bases not matched to a gene: 3. The CDR3 sequence is 16 residues long. Germline values: CDR1 MGHRA, CDR2 YSYEKL. As originally analysed: Amplification from reference gene primers served as the basis for estimated nucleated cell counts. The method was immunoSEQ multiplex PCR; TCRdb's version includes in-frame clones alone and lacks a portion of them. The V and J calls and the clone size are those of that table, but D and trimming were determined from the DNA. The sample lists over 100,000 clones; approximately 78% were seen once.

The V and J genes are TRBV4-1 and TRBJ1-4, with TRBD1 matching 7 bases. The TCR sequence derives from a man in his 70s with acute or convalescent COVID-19. The material sequenced was peripheral blood. The CDR3 loop is CASSQGDSRTNEKLFF. The DNA for the CDR3 is TGCGCCAGCAGCCAAGGGGACAGCAGAACTAATGAAAAACTGTTTTTT.